Below, one TCR beta chain is given with its context. Its antigen is still unknown. The sample belongs to a study of cytomegalovirus exposure and HLA in healthy donors. Profiled with immunoSEQ multiplex PCR; TCRdb holds only in-frame clones, not every one. Of about 200,000 clones in the sample, roughly 91% are singletons; the top ten hold roughly 2%. Points from the study as a whole: Subsequent analysis revealed that first-cohort TCR clusters tended to co-occur in the 90 to 150 validation repertoires.

The sequenced sample was PBMCs. The receptor comes from a woman between 18 and 29 years old in good health and CMV-seropositive.

The CDR3: CASSLRDRGLTDTQYF. The CDR3 region has the DNA TGTGCCAGCAGCCTCCGGGACAGGGGGCTCACAGATACGCAGTATTTT. The chain employs TRBV7-8 and TRBJ2-3, with 12 positions matching TRBD1. This CDR3 spans 16 amino acids. V trimming: 5 bases; J trimming: 2 bases; junction bases outside the gene matches: 5. Germline CDR1 reads SGHVS; CDR2 reads FQNEAQ.